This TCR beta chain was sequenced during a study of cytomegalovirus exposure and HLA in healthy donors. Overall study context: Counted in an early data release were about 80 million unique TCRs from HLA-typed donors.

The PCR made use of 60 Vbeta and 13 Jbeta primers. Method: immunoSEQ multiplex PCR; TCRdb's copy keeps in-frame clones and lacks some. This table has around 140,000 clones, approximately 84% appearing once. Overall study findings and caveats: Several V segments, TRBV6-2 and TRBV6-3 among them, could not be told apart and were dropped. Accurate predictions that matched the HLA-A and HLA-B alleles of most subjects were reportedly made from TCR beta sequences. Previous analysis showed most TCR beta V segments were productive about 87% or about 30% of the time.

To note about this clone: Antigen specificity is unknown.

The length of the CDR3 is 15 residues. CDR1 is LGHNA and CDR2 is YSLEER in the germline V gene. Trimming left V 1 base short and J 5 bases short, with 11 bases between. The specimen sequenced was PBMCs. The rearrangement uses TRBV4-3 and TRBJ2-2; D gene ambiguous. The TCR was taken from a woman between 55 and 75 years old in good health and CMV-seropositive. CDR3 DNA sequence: TGCGCCAGCAGCCAAGTCGCTAGTGGGACCGGGGAGCTGTTTTTT. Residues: CASSQVASGTGELFF.